This is a list of T cell receptor beta chains from one sample in a study of blood T cell repertoires in COVID-19. Sequenced by immunoSEQ multiplex PCR; TCRdb stores in-frame clones only, minus some. The table shows about 130,000 clones, with around 85% occurring only once. The sample was PBMCs or T cells enriched from blood (not recorded which). The source of these receptors is a man aged 50-59 years who had recovered from COVID-19. CDR3s include the opening cysteine and the closing phenylalanine or tryptophan. D genes are given only for firm matches. The listing skips clone size in some rows; elsewhere it reads once, few, many or a size class.

clone_size j_call d_call v_call cdr3_aa cdr3_nt
- TRBJ1-1 - TRBV7-8 CASSLGLMNTEAFF TGTGCCAGCAGCTTAGGGCTCATGAACACTGAAGCTTTCTTT
- TRBJ2-5 - TRBV2 CASSGGLHQETQYF TGTGCCAGCAGTGGCGGACTGCACCAAGAGACCCAGTACTTC
- TRBJ1-1 TRBD1 TRBV12-3/TRBV12-4 CASYDRDTEAFF TGTGCCAGCTACGACAGGGACACTGAAGCTTTCTTT
- TRBJ1-4 - TRBV28 CASSLPATNEKLFF TGTGCCAGCAGTCTCCCAGCAACTAATGAAAAACTGTTTTTT
- TRBJ2-7 - TRBV5-4 CASSLGGQSYEQYF TGTGCCAGCAGCTTGGGGGGCCAATCCTACGAGCAGTACTTC
- TRBJ2-3 TRBD2 TRBV7-2 CASSSGLAGGITDTQYF TGTGCCAGCAGCTCGGGACTAGCGGGGGGAATCACAGATACGCAGTATTTT
- TRBJ2-7 TRBD1 TRBV5-4 CASSLGGQTYEQYF TGTGCCAGCAGCTTGGGGGGACAGACCTACGAGCAGTACTTC
- TRBJ1-1 TRBD1 TRBV19 CASSGQGTGENTEAFF TGTGCCAGTAGTGGACAGGGGACCGGGGAGAACACTGAAGCTTTCTTT
- TRBJ1-2 TRBD1 TRBV5-5 CASSLTGTGRGYTF TGTGCCAGCAGCTTAACCGGGACAGGGCGTGGCTACACCTTC
- TRBJ2-2 - TRBV11-3 CASSPRAVTGELFF TGTGCCAGCAGCCCAAGAGCGGTTACCGGGGAGCTGTTTTTT
- TRBJ1-4 - TRBV28 CASSSPGISTNEKLFF TGCGCCAGCAGTTCTCCGGGGATCTCAACTAATGAAAAACTGTTTTTT
- TRBJ2-7 - TRBV7-2 CASSLGTGYEQYF TGTGCCAGCAGCTTAGGAACGGGTTACGAGCAGTACTTC
once TRBJ1-2 TRBD1 TRBV3-1/TRBV3-2 CASSQARSRGKGGYTF TGTGCCAGCAGCCAAGCCCGGAGCAGGGGGAAGGGTGGCTACACCTTC
- TRBJ1-1 - TRBV7-3 CASSSRNTEAFF TGTGCCAGCAGCTCCCGTAACACTGAAGCTTTCTTT
- TRBJ2-1 TRBD2 TRBV19 CASSIGRTSGGEQFF TGTGCCAGTAGTATAGGCCGGACTAGCGGGGGTGAGCAGTTCTTC
- TRBJ1-4 - TRBV6-5 CASSYQQSNEKLFF TGTGCCAGCAGTTACCAACAGTCTAATGAAAAACTGTTTTTT
- TRBJ2-2 TRBD2 TRBV19 CASSIKLAGTGELFF TGTGCCAGTAGTATAAAACTAGCGGGGACCGGGGAGCTGTTTTTT
once TRBJ1-5 - TRBV19 CASSQGPNQPQHF TGTGCCAGTAGCCAGGGTCCCAATCAGCCCCAGCATTTT
- TRBJ2-2 - TRBV9 CASSVEPNQGGYTGELFF TGTGCCAGCAGCGTAGAACCCAATCAGGGGGGATACACCGGGGAGCTGTTTTTT
- TRBJ2-1 TRBD2 TRBV28 CASSGTSGGNEQFF TGTGCCAGCAGTGGGACTAGCGGGGGGAATGAGCAGTTCTTC
- TRBJ2-1 - TRBV5-6 CASSWPIGVNEQFF TGTGCCAGCAGCTGGCCAATAGGGGTGAATGAGCAGTTCTTC
- TRBJ1-1 - TRBV4-3 CASSQDWGGKTEAFF TGCGCCAGCAGCCAAGATTGGGGCGGGAAGACTGAAGCTTTCTTT
- TRBJ1-2 TRBD1 TRBV18 CASSPADRGYGYTF TGTGCCAGCTCACCAGCCGACAGGGGGTATGGCTACACCTTC
- TRBJ2-1 - TRBV3-1/TRBV3-2 CASSHSLGGAGNEQFF TGTGCCAGCAGCCATTCCCTAGGAGGGGCGGGCAATGAGCAGTTCTTC
few TRBJ1-3 TRBD1 TRBV7-2 CASSLARTGGQHSGNTIYF TGTGCCAGCAGCTTAGCGCGGACAGGGGGCCAACACTCTGGAAACACCATATATTTT
- TRBJ1-5 - TRBV3-1/TRBV3-2 CASSQDRTANSNQPQHF TGTGCCAGCAGCCAAGATCGAACAGCTAATAGCAATCAGCCCCAGCATTTT
- TRBJ1-1 - TRBV5-8 CASSLAYDSRMNTEAFF TGTGCCAGCAGCTTGGCATACGACAGTCGCATGAACACTGAAGCTTTCTTT
- TRBJ2-4 - TRBV4-3 CASSQDAGGSAKNIQYF TGCGCCAGCAGCCAAGATGCTGGAGGGTCTGCCAAAAACATTCAGTACTTC
- TRBJ1-1 TRBD1 TRBV30 CAWTGTGTEAFF TGTGCCTGGACCGGGACAGGGACCGAAGCTTTCTTT
- TRBJ2-3 TRBD2 TRBV18 CASSALAGVSRTTDTQYF TGTGCCAGCTCCGCACTAGCGGGGGTGAGTAGGACCACAGATACGCAGTATTTT
- TRBJ1-2 TRBD1 TRBV5-4 CASSVTGFGGTDGYTF TGTGCCAGCAGCGTGACAGGGTTCGGGGGAACTGATGGCTACACCTTC
- TRBJ2-2 TRBD2 TRBV5-1 CASRTSDATGELFF TGCGCCAGCAGGACTAGCGACGCCACCGGGGAGCTGTTTTTT
- TRBJ2-4 - TRBV7-6 CASSPESAGIQYF TGTGCCAGCAGCCCGGAATCGGCGGGCATTCAGTACTTC
- TRBJ2-1 TRBD1 TRBV6-6 CASLQGTSNEQFF TGTGCCAGTCTACAGGGGACCTCCAATGAGCAGTTCTTC
- TRBJ2-1 TRBD1 TRBV4-1 CASSQELGQGYNEQFF TGCGCCAGCAGCCAAGAGTTGGGACAGGGTTACAATGAGCAGTTCTTC
- TRBJ1-1 TRBD1 TRBV4-3 CASSQDLPRQGADTEAFF TGCGCCAGCAGCCAAGATCTCCCGCGACAGGGGGCAGACACTGAAGCTTTCTTT
- TRBJ2-1 - TRBV19 CASSIAGSSYNEQFF TGTGCCAGTAGTATCGCGGGGAGCTCCTACAATGAGCAGTTCTTC
- TRBJ2-3 - TRBV4-1 CASSQELAAITDTQYF TGCGCCAGCAGCCAAGAATTAGCGGCGATCACAGATACGCAGTATTTT
- TRBJ2-2 TRBD2 TRBV10-3 CAIKETSGTNTGELFF TGTGCCATCAAAGAGACTAGCGGAACGAACACCGGGGAGCTGTTTTTT
- TRBJ2-7 TRBD2 TRBV18 CASSQGTSGGLTYEQYF TGTGCCAGCTCACAGGGGACTAGCGGGGGGTTGACCTACGAGCAGTACTTC
- TRBJ2-2 - TRBV29-1 CSVGQVNTGELFF TGCAGCGTGGGTCAGGTGAACACCGGGGAGCTGTTTTTT
- TRBJ2-2 - TRBV9 CASSVVVGGTGELFF TGTGCCAGCAGCGTAGTTGTGGGGGGCACCGGGGAGCTGTTTTTT
- TRBJ1-2 TRBD1 TRBV4-3 CASSQRTGGLYGYTF TGCGCCAGCAGCCAGCGGACAGGAGGTCTCTATGGCTACACCTTC
- TRBJ2-4 TRBD2 TRBV7-2 CASSLKTTGTKRGVNIQYF TGTGCCAGCAGCCTAAAAACGACGGGGACTAAGCGGGGAGTTAACATTCAGTACTTC
- TRBJ2-3 TRBD1 TRBV4-3 CASSQNRGDTQYF TGCGCCAGCAGCCAGAACAGGGGAGATACGCAGTATTTT
- TRBJ1-6 - TRBV6-1 CASREQGVSYNSPLHF TGTGCCAGCAGAGAACAGGGCGTATCCTATAATTCACCCCTCCACTTT
- TRBJ2-5 - TRBV15 CATSRAGQRWETQYF TGTGCCACCAGCAGGGCGGGACAGCGATGGGAGACCCAGTACTTC
- TRBJ2-2 TRBD2 TRBV6-5 CASSYSGGYTGELFF TGTGCCAGCAGTTATTCGGGGGGGTACACCGGGGAGCTGTTTTTT
- TRBJ2-2 - TRBV5-4 CASSLTGGVNTGELFF TGTGCCAGCAGCTTAACCGGGGGAGTCAACACCGGGGAGCTGTTTTTT
- TRBJ1-2 - TRBV30 CAWSAPAAYYGYTF TGTGCCTGGAGTGCGCCCGCGGCGTACTATGGCTACACCTTC
few TRBJ1-6 - TRBV2 CASRVPRMPQSPLHF TGTGCCAGCAGGGTGCCGCGGATGCCTCAGTCACCCCTCCACTTT
- TRBJ1-5 - TRBV30 CAWRGSQGSNQPQHF TGTGCCTGGAGAGGGTCACAGGGAAGCAATCAGCCCCAGCATTTT
- TRBJ1-5 - TRBV28 CASSFPGSNQPQHF TGTGCCAGCAGTTTCCCAGGCTCTAATCAGCCCCAGCATTTT
- TRBJ1-5 - TRBV27 CASSRGGVGQPQHF TGTGCCAGCAGTAGGGGGGGGGTTGGTCAGCCCCAGCATTTT